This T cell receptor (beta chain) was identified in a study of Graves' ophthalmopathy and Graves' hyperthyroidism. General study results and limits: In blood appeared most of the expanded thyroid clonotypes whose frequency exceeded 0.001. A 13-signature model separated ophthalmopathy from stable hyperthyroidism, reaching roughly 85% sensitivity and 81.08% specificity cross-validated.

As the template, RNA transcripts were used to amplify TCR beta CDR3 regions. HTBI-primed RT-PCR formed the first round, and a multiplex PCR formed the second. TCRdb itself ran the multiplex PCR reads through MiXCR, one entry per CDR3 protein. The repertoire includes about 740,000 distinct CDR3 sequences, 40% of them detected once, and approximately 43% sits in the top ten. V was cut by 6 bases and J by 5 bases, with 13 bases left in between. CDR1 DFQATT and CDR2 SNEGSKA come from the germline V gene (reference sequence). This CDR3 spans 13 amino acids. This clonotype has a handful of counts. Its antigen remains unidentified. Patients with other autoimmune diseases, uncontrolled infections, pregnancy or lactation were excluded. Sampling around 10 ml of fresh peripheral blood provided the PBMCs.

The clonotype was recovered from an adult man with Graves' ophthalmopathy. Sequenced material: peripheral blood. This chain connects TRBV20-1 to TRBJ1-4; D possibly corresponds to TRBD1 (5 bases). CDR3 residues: CSASGTGNEKLFF. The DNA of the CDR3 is TGCAGTGCATCCGGGACCGGGAATGAAAAACTGTTTTTT.